This TCR beta chain was retrieved from a study of T cells in Graves' hyperthyroidism and ophthalmopathy. At least ten counts were recorded for this clonotype. RNA transcripts were the template for amplifying TCR beta CDR3 regions. The primer set for the first-round RT-PCR of the TCR CDR3 was HTBI. TCRdb used MiXCR to reprocess the multiplex PCR reads, holding one entry per CDR3 protein. The sample lists about 720,000 distinct CDR3 sequences; approximately 19% were seen once. Trimming stripped 5 bases from V and 0 bases from J, with 18 bases between. Germline V gives CDR1 SEHNR, CDR2 FQNEAQ (reference sequence). This CDR3 contains 17 residues.

The TCR was taken from a woman between 45 and 60 years old with Graves' hyperthyroidism that later progressed to Graves' ophthalmopathy. Material: blood. The chain recombines TRBV7-9 with TRBJ2-3, with a possible D match to TRBD1 (6 bases). The chain's CDR3 is CASSDQPQGDSTDTQYF. CDR3 bases: TGTGCCAGCAGCGACCAACCACAGGGAGATAGCACAGATACGCAGTATTTT.